These T cell receptor beta chains were read from a single sample in a study of vaccination and CD4 T cells after COVID-19. The antigens these receptors bind are not known. TCRdb reprocessed the PCR reads via MiXCR and lists one record per CDR3 protein. This sample has tens of thousands of distinct CDR3 sequences, with around 42% found just once. The sequenced sample was CD4+ T cells from blood, cultured in vitro, obtained about 7 months after SARS-CoV-2 vaccination. These receptors all stem from a human donor who had recovered from COVID-19. CDR3s include the opening cysteine and the closing phenylalanine or tryptophan. A D gene is named only where the DNA matches it firmly. Some rows mark clone size as missing; the rest say once, few, many or name a class of expanded clone.

j_gene: TRBJ2-1; v_gene: TRBV7-9; abundance: .; d_gene: TRBD2; CDR3aa: CASSMTSYEQFF; CDR3nt: TGTGCCAGCAGCATGACTAGCTATGAGCAGTTCTTC
j_gene: TRBJ1-6; v_gene: TRBV28; abundance: .; d_gene: .; CDR3aa: CASSFRGTLHF; CDR3nt: TGTGCCAGCAGTTTCAGGGGTACCCTCCACTTT
j_gene: TRBJ2-5; v_gene: TRBV7-3; abundance: once; d_gene: TRBD2; CDR3aa: CASSFGGRNKETQYF; CDR3nt: TGTGCCAGCAGCTTCGGCGGGAGGAACAAAGAGACCCAGTACTTC
j_gene: TRBJ2-7; v_gene: TRBV18; abundance: once; d_gene: TRBD2; CDR3aa: CASSPVGSTAGEQYF; CDR3nt: TGTGCCAGCTCCCCGGTCGGCAGCACAGCGGGGGAGCAGTACTTC
j_gene: TRBJ2-1; v_gene: TRBV7-2; abundance: once; d_gene: TRBD2; CDR3aa: CASSLGLAGGRNEQFF; CDR3nt: TGTGCCAGCAGCTTAGGTTTAGCGGGAGGACGCAATGAGCAGTTCTTC
j_gene: TRBJ2-1; v_gene: TRBV7-9; abundance: .; d_gene: .; CDR3aa: CASSLVRQAGPLYNEQFF; CDR3nt: TGTGCCAGCAGCTTAGTTAGGCAGGCGGGGCCCCTCTACAATGAGCAGTTCTTC
j_gene: TRBJ1-5; v_gene: TRBV7-9; abundance: few; d_gene: .; CDR3aa: CASLYGLLGNQPQHF; CDR3nt: TGTGCCAGTTTGTATGGACTTCTAGGCAATCAGCCCCAGCATTTT
j_gene: TRBJ2-2; v_gene: TRBV20-1; abundance: .; d_gene: .; CDR3aa: CSARSSDHNTGELFF; CDR3nt: TGCAGTGCTAGATCCTCGGACCACAACACCGGGGAGCTGTTTTTT
j_gene: TRBJ1-1; v_gene: TRBV7-8; abundance: .; d_gene: TRBD1; CDR3aa: CASNSRDSATEAFF; CDR3nt: TGTGCCAGCAACTCACGGGACAGCGCTACTGAAGCTTTCTTT
j_gene: TRBJ2-7; v_gene: TRBV7-9; abundance: .; d_gene: TRBD2; CDR3aa: CASSPASGEVSYEQYF; CDR3nt: TGTGCCAGCAGTCCTGCTAGCGGGGAGGTGTCCTACGAGCAGTACTTC
j_gene: TRBJ1-1; v_gene: TRBV27; abundance: .; d_gene: .; CDR3aa: CASSLSNGGATEAFF; CDR3nt: TGTGCCAGCAGCCTCTCCAATGGGGGGGCAACTGAAGCTTTCTTT
j_gene: TRBJ1-5; v_gene: TRBV2; abundance: .; d_gene: .; CDR3aa: CASSAVNSNQPQHF; CDR3nt: TGTGCCAGCAGTGCCGTAAATAGCAATCAGCCCCAGCATTTT
j_gene: TRBJ2-1; v_gene: TRBV20-1; abundance: few; d_gene: .; CDR3aa: CSARGINNEQFF; CDR3nt: TGCAGTGCTAGGGGGATAAACAATGAGCAGTTCTTC
j_gene: TRBJ1-1; v_gene: TRBV10-3; abundance: .; d_gene: .; CDR3aa: CAISGTGKWMNTEAFF; CDR3nt: TGTGCCATCAGTGGCACAGGGAAGTGGATGAACACTGAAGCTTTCTTT
j_gene: TRBJ2-1; v_gene: TRBV20-1; abundance: .; d_gene: .; CDR3aa: CSARDGPRNEQFF; CDR3nt: TGCAGTGCTAGAGACGGACCCAGAAATGAGCAGTTCTTC
j_gene: TRBJ1-2; v_gene: TRBV20-1; abundance: .; d_gene: TRBD1; CDR3aa: CSARAPQTGHPIYGYTF; CDR3nt: TGCAGTGCTAGAGCTCCTCAGACAGGGCACCCCATCTATGGCTACACCTTC